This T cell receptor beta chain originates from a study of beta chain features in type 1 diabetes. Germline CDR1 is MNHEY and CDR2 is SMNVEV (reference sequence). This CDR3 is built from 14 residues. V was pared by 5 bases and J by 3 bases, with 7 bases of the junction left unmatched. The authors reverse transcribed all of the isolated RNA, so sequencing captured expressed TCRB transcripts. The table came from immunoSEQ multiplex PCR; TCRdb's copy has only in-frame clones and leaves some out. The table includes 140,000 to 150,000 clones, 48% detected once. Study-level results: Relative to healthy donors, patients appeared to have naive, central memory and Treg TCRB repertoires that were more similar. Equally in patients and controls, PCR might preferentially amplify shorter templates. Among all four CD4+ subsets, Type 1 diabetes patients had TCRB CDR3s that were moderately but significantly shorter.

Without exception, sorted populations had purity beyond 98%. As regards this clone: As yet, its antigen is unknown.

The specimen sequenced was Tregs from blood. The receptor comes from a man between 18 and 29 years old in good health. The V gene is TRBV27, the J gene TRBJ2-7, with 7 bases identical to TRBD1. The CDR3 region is CASSTLTGRYEQYF. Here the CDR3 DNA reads TGTGCCAGCAGTACGCTGACAGGGCGCTACGAGCAGTACTTC.